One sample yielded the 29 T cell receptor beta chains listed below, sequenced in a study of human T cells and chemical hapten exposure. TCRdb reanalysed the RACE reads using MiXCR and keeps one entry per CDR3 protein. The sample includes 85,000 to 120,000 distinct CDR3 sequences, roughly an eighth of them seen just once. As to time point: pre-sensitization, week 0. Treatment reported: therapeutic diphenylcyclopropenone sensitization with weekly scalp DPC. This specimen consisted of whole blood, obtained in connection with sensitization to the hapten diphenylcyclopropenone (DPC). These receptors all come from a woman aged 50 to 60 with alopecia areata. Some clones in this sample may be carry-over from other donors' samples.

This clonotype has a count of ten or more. The DNA of the CDR3 is TGTGCCAGCAGCCATGGCACAGATACGCAGTATTTT. Protein product: CASSHGTDTQYF. The rearrangement joins TRBV11-2 to TRBJ2-3; D ambiguous. The CDR3 is 12 residues long. Trimming shortened V by 5 bases and J by 1 base, and 4 bases separated the two germline ends. The germline gives CDR1 SGHAT, CDR2 FQNNGV.

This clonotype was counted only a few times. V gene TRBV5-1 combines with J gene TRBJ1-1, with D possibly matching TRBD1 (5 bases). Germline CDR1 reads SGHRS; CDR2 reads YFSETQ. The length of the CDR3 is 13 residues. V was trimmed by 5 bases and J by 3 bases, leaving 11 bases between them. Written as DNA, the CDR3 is TGCGCCAGCAGTCCGCGGGGGGACACTGAAGCTTTCTTT. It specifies CASSPRGDTEAFF.

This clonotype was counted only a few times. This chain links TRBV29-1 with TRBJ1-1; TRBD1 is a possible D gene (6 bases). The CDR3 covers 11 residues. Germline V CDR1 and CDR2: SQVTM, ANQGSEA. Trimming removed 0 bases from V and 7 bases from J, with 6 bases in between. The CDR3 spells CSVEEQGEAFF. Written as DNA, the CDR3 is TGCAGCGTTGAAGAACAGGGTGAAGCTTTCTTT. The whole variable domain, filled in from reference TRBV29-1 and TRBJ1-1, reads SAVISQKPSRDICQRGTSLTIQCQVDSQVTMMFWYRQQPGQSLTLIATANQGSEATYESGFVIDKFPISRPNLTFSTLTVSNMSPEDSSIYLCSVEEQGEAFFGQGTRLTVV.

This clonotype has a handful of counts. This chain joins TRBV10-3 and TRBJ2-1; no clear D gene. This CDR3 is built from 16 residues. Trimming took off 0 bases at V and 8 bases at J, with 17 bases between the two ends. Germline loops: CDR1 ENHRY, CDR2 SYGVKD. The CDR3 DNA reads TGTGCCATCAGTGAGTCAGGGATAGGGCTTTCGGATGAGCAGTTCTTC. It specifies CAISESGIGLSDEQFF.

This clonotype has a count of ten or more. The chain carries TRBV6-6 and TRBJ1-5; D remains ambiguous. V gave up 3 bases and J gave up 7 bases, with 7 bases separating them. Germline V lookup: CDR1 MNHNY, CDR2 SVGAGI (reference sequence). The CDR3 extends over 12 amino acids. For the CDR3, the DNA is TGTGCCAGCAGTTATCGTGTCCAGCCCCAGCATTTT. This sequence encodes CASSYRVQPQHF.

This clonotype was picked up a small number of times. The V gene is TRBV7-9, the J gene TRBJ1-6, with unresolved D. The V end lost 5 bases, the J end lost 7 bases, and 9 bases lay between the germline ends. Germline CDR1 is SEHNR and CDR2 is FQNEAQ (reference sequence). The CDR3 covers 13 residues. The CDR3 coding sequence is TGTGCCAGCAGCATAATCTGGAATTCACCCCTCCACTTT. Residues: CASSIIWNSPLHF.

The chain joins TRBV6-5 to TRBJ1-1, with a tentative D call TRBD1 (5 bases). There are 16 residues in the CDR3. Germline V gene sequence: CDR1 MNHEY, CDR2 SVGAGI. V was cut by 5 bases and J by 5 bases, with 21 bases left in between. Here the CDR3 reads CASSLVYGGRVTEAFF. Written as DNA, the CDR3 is TGTGCCAGCAGTCTAGTGTATGGGGGGAGGGTTACTGAAGCTTTCTTT.

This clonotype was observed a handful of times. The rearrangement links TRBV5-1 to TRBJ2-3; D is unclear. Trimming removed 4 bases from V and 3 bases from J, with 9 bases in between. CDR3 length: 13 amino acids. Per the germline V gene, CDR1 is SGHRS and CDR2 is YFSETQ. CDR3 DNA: TGCGCCAGCAGCGAGCCCGCGACAGATACGCAGTATTTT. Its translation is CASSEPATDTQYF.

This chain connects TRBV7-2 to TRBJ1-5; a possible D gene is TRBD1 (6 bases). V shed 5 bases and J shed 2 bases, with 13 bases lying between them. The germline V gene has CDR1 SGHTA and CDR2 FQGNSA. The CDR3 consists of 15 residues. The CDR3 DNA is TGTGCCAGCAGCCAGGGGCGCGTTGGCAATCAGCCCCAGCATTTT. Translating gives CASSQGRVGNQPQHF.

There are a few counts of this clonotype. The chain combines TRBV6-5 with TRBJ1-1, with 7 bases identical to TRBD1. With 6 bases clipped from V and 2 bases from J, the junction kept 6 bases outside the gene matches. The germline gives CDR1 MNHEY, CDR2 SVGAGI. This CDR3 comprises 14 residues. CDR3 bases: TGTGCCAGCAGACTACAGGGGTACAACACTGAAGCTTTCTTT. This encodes CASRLQGYNTEAFF.

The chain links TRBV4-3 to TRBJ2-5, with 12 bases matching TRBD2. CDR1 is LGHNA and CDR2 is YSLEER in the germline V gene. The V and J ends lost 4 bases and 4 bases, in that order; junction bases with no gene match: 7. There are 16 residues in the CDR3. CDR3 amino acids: CASSPSSGGAGETQYF. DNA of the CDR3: TGCGCCAGCAGCCCTTCTAGCGGGGGGGCCGGAGAGACCCAGTACTTC.

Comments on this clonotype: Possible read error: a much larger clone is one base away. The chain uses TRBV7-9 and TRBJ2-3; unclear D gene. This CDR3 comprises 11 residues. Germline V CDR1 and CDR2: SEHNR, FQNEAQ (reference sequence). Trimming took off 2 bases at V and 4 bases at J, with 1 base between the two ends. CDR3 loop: CASSLPDTQYF. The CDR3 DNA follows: TGTGCCAGCAGCTTACCAGATACGCAGTATTTT.

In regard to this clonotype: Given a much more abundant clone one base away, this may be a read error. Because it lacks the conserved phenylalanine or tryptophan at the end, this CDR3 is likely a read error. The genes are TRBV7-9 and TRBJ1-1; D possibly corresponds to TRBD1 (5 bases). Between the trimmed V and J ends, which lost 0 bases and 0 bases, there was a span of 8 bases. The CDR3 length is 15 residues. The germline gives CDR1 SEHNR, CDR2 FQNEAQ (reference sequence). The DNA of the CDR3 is TGTGCCAGCAGCTTAGCGGGGCACATGAACACTGAAGCTTTCCTT. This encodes CASSLAGHMNTEAFL.

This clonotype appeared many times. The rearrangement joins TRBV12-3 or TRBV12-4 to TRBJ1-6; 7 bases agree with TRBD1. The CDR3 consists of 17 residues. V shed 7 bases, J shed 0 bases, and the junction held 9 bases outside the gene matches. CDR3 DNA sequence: TGTGCCAGCACCAGAGGGACAGTCGGCTCCTATAATTCACCCCTCCACTTT. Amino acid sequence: CASTRGTVGSYNSPLHF.

The CDR3 nucleotides read TGTGCCAGCAGTTTCTCTCCAAGCTCCTACAATGAGCAGTTCTTC. Its protein is CASSFSPSSYNEQFF. The rearrangement joins TRBV28 to TRBJ2-1; D is unclear. CDR3 length: 15 amino acids. Germline CDR1 is MDHEN and CDR2 is SYDVKM. V was pared by 3 bases and J by 0 bases, with 9 bases between.

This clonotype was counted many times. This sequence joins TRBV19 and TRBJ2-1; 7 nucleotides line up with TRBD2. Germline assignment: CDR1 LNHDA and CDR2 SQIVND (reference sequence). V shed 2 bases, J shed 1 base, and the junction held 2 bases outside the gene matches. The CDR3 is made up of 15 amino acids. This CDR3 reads CASSILAVSYNEQFF. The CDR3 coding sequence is TGTGCCAGTAGTATACTAGCGGTTTCCTACAATGAGCAGTTCTTC.

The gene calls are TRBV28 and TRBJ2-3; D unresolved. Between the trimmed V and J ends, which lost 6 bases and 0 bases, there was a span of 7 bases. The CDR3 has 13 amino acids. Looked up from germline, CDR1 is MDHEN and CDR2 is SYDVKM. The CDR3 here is CASRAASTDTQYF. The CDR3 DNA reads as TGTGCCAGCAGGGCGGCTAGCACAGATACGCAGTATTTT.

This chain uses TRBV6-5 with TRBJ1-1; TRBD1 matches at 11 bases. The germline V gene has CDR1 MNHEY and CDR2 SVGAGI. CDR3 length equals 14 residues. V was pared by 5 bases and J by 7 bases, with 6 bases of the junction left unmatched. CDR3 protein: CASSKDRGRIEAFF. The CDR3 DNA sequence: TGTGCCAGCAGTAAGGACAGGGGGCGGATTGAAGCTTTCTTT.

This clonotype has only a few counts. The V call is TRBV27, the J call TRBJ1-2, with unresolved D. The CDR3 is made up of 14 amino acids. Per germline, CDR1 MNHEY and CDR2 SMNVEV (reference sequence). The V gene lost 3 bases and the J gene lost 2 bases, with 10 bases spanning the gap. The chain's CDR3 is CASSLAGRNYGYTF. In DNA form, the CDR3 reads TGTGCCAGCAGTTTGGCAGGACGCAACTATGGCTACACCTTC.

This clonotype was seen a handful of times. CDR3 bases: TGCAGCGCGGCCTGGGGCAGCACCGGGGAGCTGTTTTTT. Protein product: CSAAWGSTGELFF. The V call is TRBV29-1, the J call TRBJ2-2, with D possibly TRBD1 on 5 matching bases. The CDR3 consists of 13 residues. Deletions cut 7 bases from V and 4 bases from J, with 13 bases between. Germline V CDR1 and CDR2: SQVTM, ANQGSEA.

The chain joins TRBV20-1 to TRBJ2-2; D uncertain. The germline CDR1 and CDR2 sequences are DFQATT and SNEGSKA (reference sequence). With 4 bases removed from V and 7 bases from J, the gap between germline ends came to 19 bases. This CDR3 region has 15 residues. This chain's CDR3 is CSAKQARRTVGELFF. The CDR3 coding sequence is TGCAGTGCTAAGCAGGCGAGGAGAACAGTCGGGGAGCTGTTTTTT.

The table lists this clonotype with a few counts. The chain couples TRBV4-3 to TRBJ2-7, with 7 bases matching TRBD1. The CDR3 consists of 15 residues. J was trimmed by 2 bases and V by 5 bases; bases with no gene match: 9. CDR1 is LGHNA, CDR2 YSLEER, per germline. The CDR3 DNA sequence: TGCGCCAGCAGCGAGACTTACGGGACAGCCTACGAGCAGTACTTC. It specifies CASSETYGTAYEQYF.

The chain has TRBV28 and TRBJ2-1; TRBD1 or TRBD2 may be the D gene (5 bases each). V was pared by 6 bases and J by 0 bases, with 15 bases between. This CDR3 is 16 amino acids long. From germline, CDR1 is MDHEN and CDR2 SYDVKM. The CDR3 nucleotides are TGTGCCAGCAGACTGGGACGGACGAGCTCCTACAATGAGCAGTTCTTC. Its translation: CASRLGRTSSYNEQFF.

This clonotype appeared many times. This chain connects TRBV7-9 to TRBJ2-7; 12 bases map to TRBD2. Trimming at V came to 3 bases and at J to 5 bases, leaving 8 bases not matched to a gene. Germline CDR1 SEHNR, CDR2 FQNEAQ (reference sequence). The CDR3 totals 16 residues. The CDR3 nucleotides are TGTGCCAGCAGCTTCCTAGCGGGAGGGGCGGGAGACGAGCAGTACTTC. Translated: CASSFLAGGAGDEQYF. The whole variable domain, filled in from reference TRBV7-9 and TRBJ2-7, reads DTGVSQNPRHKITKRGQNVTFRCDPISEHNRLYWYRQTLGQGPEFLTYFQNEAQLEKSRLLSDRFSAERPKGSFSTLEIQRTEQGDSAMYLCASSFLAGGAGDEQYFGPGTRLTVT.

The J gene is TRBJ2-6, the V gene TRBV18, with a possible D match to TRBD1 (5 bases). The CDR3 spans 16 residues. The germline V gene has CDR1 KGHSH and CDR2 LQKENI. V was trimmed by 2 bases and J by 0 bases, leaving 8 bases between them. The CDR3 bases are TGTGCCAGCTCACCAATGGGGCCCTCTGGGGCCAACGTCCTGACTTTC. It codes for CASSPMGPSGANVLTF.

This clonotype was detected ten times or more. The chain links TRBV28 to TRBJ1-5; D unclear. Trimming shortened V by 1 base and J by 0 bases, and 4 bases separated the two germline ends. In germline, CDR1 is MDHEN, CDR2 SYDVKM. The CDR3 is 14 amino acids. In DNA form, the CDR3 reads TGTGCCAGCAGTTTATACCTTAGCAATCAGCCCCAGCATTTT. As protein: CASSLYLSNQPQHF.

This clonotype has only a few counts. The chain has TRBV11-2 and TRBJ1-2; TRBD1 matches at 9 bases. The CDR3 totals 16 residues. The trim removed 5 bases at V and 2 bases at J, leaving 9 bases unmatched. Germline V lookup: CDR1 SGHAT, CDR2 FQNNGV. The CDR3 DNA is TGTGCCAGCAGCAAGGCCGGGACAGGGAAAAACTATGGCTACACCTTC. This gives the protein CASSKAGTGKNYGYTF.

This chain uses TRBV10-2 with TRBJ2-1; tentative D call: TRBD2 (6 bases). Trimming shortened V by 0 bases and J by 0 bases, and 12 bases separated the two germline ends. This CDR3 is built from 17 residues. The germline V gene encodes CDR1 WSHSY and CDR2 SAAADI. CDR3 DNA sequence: TGCGCCAGCAGTGAGTCGGGACTGTTCCTCTCCTACAATGAGCAGTTCTTC. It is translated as CASSESGLFLSYNEQFF.

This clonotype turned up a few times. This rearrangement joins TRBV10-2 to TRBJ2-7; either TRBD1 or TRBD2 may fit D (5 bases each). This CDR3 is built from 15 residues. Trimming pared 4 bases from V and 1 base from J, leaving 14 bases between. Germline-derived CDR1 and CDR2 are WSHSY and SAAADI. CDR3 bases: TGCGCCAGCAGTGCACCCGGGACCCCGTCCTACGAGCAGTACTTC. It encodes CASSAPGTPSYEQYF.